The 23 T cell receptor beta chains below come from one sample, sequenced in a study of cytomegalovirus exposure and HLA in healthy donors. Researchers ran the PCR with 60 Vbeta and 13 Jbeta primers. Repertoires were generated with immunoSEQ multiplex PCR, while TCRdb's copy carries only in-frame clones and drops some. Here the sample spans some 38,000 clones, 60% to 70% being singletons. The sample consisted of PBMCs. The receptors shown here come from a man between 40 and 49 years old in good health and CMV-seronegative.

J is TRBJ2-3 and V is TRBV4-2; 9 bases align to TRBD1. J was trimmed by 5 bases and V by 1 base; bases with no gene match: 22. Germline CDR1 reads LGHNA; CDR2 reads YNFKEQ. The CDR3 extends over 21 amino acids. The CDR3 DNA reads TGTGCCAGCAGCCAAGTCTCAACATCGGCCGGGGACAGGGCGATGGTAGATACGCAGTATTTT. This gives the protein CASSQVSTSAGDRAMVDTQYF.

The V gene is TRBV4-1, the J gene TRBJ2-2; weak D call: TRBD2 (6 bases). The ends were cut back, 2 bases at V and 0 bases at J, with 10 bases in the middle. The V gene's germline CDR1 is MGHRA and CDR2 YSYEKL. This CDR3 comprises 16 residues. The CDR3 is CASSQNWGANTGELFF. The CDR3 DNA follows: TGCGCCAGCAGCCAAAATTGGGGGGCGAACACCGGGGAGCTGTTTTTT.

The chain combines TRBV9 with TRBJ2-7, with D tentatively TRBD1 (5 bases). Germline V CDR1 and CDR2: SGDLS, YYNGEE. The CDR3 totals 13 residues. V dropped 4 bases and J dropped 1 base, with 9 bases sitting between them. CDR3 DNA: TGTGCCAGCAGCCCGCGACAGTCCTACGAGCAGTACTTC. Its protein is CASSPRQSYEQYF. Looking up the rest from reference TRBV9 and TRBJ2-7 gives the full variable domain: DSGVTQTPKHLITATGQRVTLRCSPRSGDLSVYWYQQSLDQGLQFLIQYYNGEERAKGNILERFSAQQFPDLHSELNLSSLELGDSALYFCASSPRQSYEQYFGPGTRLTVT.

This sequence joins TRBV18 and TRBJ2-7; D might be TRBD1 (6 bases). The V end was cut by 3 bases, the J end by 5 bases, with 14 bases between. This CDR3 region has 14 residues. In germline, CDR1 is KGHSH, CDR2 LQKENI. In DNA, the CDR3 is TGTGCCAGCTCACCCGAACAGGGAGTCAACGAGCAGTACTTC. It encodes CASSPEQGVNEQYF.

V is TRBV11-3 and J is TRBJ1-5, with 10 bases matching TRBD1. The CDR3 is made up of 16 amino acids. CDR1 SGHNT and CDR2 YENEEA come from the germline V gene. With V trimmed by 5 bases and J by 5 bases, 9 bases remained unmatched. CDR3 bases: TGTGCCAGCAGCCCGACAGGGGGCGGCACGGATCAGCCCCAGCATTTT. It specifies CASSPTGGGTDQPQHF.

There are a few counts of this clone. V gene TRBV6-1 combines with J gene TRBJ1-2; 8 bases line up with TRBD1. The germline V gene encodes CDR1 MNHNS and CDR2 SASEGT. V trimming: 3 bases; J trimming: 7 bases; junction bases outside the gene matches: 4. The CDR3 extends over 13 amino acids. As DNA, the CDR3 is TGTGCCAGCAGTGACTGGACAGGGTTTGGCTACACCTTC. The encoded protein is CASSDWTGFGYTF.

The chain is built from TRBV30 and TRBJ2-7, with 8 bases fitting TRBD1. The V and J ends lost 2 bases and 3 bases, in that order; junction bases with no gene match: 6. Germline V CDR1 and CDR2: GTSNPN, SVGIG (reference sequence). The length of the CDR3 is 14 residues. The CDR3 reads CAWSPDRENYEQYF. CDR3 sequence (DNA): TGTGCCTGGAGTCCGGACAGGGAGAACTACGAGCAGTACTTC.

V usage is TRBV10-3 and J usage is TRBJ2-7; possibly TRBD2 for D (6 bases). V was trimmed by 0 bases and J by 7 bases, leaving 7 bases between them. Germline lookup yields CDR1 ENHRY and CDR2 SYGVKD. This CDR3 region has 12 residues. The CDR3 protein is CAISESAGEQYF. CDR3 DNA: TGTGCCATCAGTGAGTCCGCGGGAGAGCAGTACTTC.

V usage is TRBV6-5 and J usage is TRBJ1-5; D uncertain. Germline CDR1 MNHEY, CDR2 SVGAGI. CDR3 length: 14 residues. The ends were cut back, 6 bases at V and 0 bases at J, with 9 bases in the middle. The CDR3 region has the DNA TGTGCCAGCAGCCCTTGGAGTAGCAATCAGCCCCAGCATTTT. Its translation is CASSPWSSNQPQHF.

V gene TRBV2 combines with J gene TRBJ2-3, with D perhaps matching TRBD2 (5 bases). In germline, CDR1 is SNHLY, CDR2 FYNNEI. The V end lost 2 bases, the J end lost 6 bases, and 12 bases lay between the germline ends. The CDR3 runs 14 residues. The DNA of the CDR3 is TGTGCCAGCAGTGAATTGGGAGATACGGATACGCAGTATTTT. Translated, it gives CASSELGDTDTQYF.

J is TRBJ1-2 and V is TRBV10-3; no clear D gene. CDR1 is ENHRY, CDR2 SYGVKD, per germline. The CDR3 has 14 residues. V was cut by 3 bases and J by 3 bases, with 11 bases left in between. CDR3 DNA: TGTGCCATCAGTGATGGTGAACACCACTATGGCTACACCTTC. It yields the protein CAISDGEHHYGYTF.

The chain employs TRBV6-1 and TRBJ2-7, with a tentative D call TRBD2 (5 bases). Germline V gives CDR1 MNHNS, CDR2 SASEGT. The CDR3 length is 14 residues. The V end was cut by 4 bases, the J end by 3 bases, with 13 bases between. The CDR3 nucleotides read TGTGCCAGCAGTGTTTTAGCGTTGAACTACGAGCAGTACTTC. This codes for CASSVLALNYEQYF.

V usage is TRBV7-8 and J usage is TRBJ2-5; TRBD1 matches at 9 bases. The germline V gene has CDR1 SGHVS and CDR2 FQNEAQ. V trimming: 3 bases; J trimming: 5 bases; junction bases outside the gene matches: 13. This CDR3 spans 17 amino acids. The CDR3, as DNA: TGTGCCAGCAGCTTGTACCCCTGGGACAGGGCTCAGGAGACCCAGTACTTC. Translated, it gives CASSLYPWDRAQETQYF.

This chain connects TRBV19 to TRBJ1-6, with D perhaps TRBD1 (6 bases). V lost 5 bases, J lost 5 bases, and 10 bases lay in between. CDR3 length: 14 amino acids. Looked up from germline, CDR1 is LNHDA and CDR2 is SQIVND (reference sequence). The CDR3 here is CASSAYRDNSPLHF. In DNA, the CDR3 is TGTGCCAGTAGTGCATACAGGGATAATTCACCCCTCCACTTT.

V gene TRBV28 combines with J gene TRBJ2-1, with 9 positions matching TRBD1. The V and J ends lost 5 bases and 8 bases, in that order; junction bases with no gene match: 10. CDR1 MDHEN and CDR2 SYDVKM come from the germline V gene. The CDR3 runs 15 residues. CDR3 amino acids: CASSGGGQGNDEQFF. The CDR3 coding sequence is TGTGCCAGCAGTGGAGGGGGACAGGGTAACGATGAGCAGTTCTTC.

The chain uses TRBV9 and TRBJ1-1; perhaps TRBD1 as D (5 bases). V was cut by 3 bases and J by 3 bases, with 9 bases left in between. The germline gives CDR1 SGDLS, CDR2 YYNGEE. The CDR3 consists of 13 residues. CDR3 loop: CASSAKTDTEAFF. CDR3 DNA: TGTGCCAGCAGCGCCAAGACAGACACTGAAGCTTTCTTT.

This rearrangement joins TRBV7-3 to TRBJ1-6, with unresolved D. The V end was cut by 1 base, the J end by 5 bases, with 15 bases between. CDR1 and CDR2 from the germline V gene are SGHTA and FQGTGA. This CDR3 is built from 17 residues. The CDR3 DNA reads as TGTGCCAGCAGCTTAAATGCGAGAGGAGGGAATAATTCACCCCTCCACTTT. Amino acids: CASSLNARGGNNSPLHF.

The rearrangement links TRBV21-1 to TRBJ2-7; the table's TRBD2 call for D was not verified on the DNA. TRBV21-1 constitutes a pseudogene. The length of the CDR3 is 14 residues. The CDR3 sequence: CASSKKAIYYEQYF. CDR3 nucleotide sequence: TGTGCCAGCAGCAAAAAAGCCATCTACTACGAGCAGTACTTC.

The chain combines TRBV4-1 with TRBJ1-5, with a possible D match to TRBD1 (6 bases). V dropped 4 bases and J dropped 0 bases, with 13 bases sitting between them. CDR1 and CDR2 from the germline V gene are MGHRA and YSYEKL. The CDR3 runs to 16 residues. The CDR3 DNA is TGCGCCAGCAGCCCGAGGACAGAAGATAGCAATCAGCCCCAGCATTTT. Amino acids: CASSPRTEDSNQPQHF.

The CDR3 DNA reads TGTGCCTGGTGGGCGGGGACAGGGGGCCCTGGGGCCAACGTCCTGACTTTC. This gives the protein CAWWAGTGGPGANVLTF. The chain uses TRBV30 and TRBJ2-6; 12 bases match TRBD1. The germline CDR1 and CDR2 sequences are GTSNPN and SVGIG (reference sequence). The CDR3 sequence is 17 residues long. Trimming removed 5 bases from V and 2 bases from J; junction bases left unmatched: 7.

V usage is TRBV25-1 and J usage is TRBJ1-2; 8 bases match TRBD1. The CDR3 contains 15 residues. The germline gives CDR1 MGHDK, CDR2 SYGVNS. J lost 5 bases, V lost 1 base, and 6 bases had no gene match. The CDR3 coding sequence is TGTGCCAGCAGTGAATGGGATGACAGGGGATATGGCTACACCTTC. Its protein is CASSEWDDRGYGYTF.

V gene TRBV5-8 combines with J gene TRBJ1-4, with 8 bases lining up with TRBD1. This CDR3 region has 16 residues. The junction had 10 bases not matched to a gene; V was cut back by 3 bases and J by 6 bases. Germline-derived CDR1 and CDR2 are SGHTS and YDEGEE. CDR3 in amino acids: CASSSGTGGVDEKLFF. The CDR3 coding sequence is TGTGCCAGCAGCTCGGGGACAGGTGGAGTAGATGAAAAACTGTTTTTT.

The rearrangement joins TRBV9 to TRBJ2-7; 7 bases are shared with TRBD1. J lost 7 bases, V lost 3 bases, and 7 bases had no gene match. Germline CDR1 SGDLS, CDR2 YYNGEE. The CDR3 runs to 13 residues. The CDR3 nucleotides are TGTGCCAGCAGCGCTGGGACAGTAGGGGAGCAGTACTTC. It encodes CASSAGTVGEQYF.